Listed below are T cell receptor beta chains from one sample, sequenced in a study of graft-versus-host responses after intestinal transplantation. The assay was immunoSEQ multiplex PCR, and TCRdb's table has in-frame clones only and misses some. The sample carries around 120,000 clones, 90% recorded once. For these TCRs, the target antigens are not known. The sequenced sample was unstimulated CD4+ T cells sorted from spleen or lymph node cells, obtained before intestinal transplant. The receptors here all came from a human donor who received an intestinal transplant. Each CDR3 is given with its conserved first and last residue. The D gene is left open where the match is weak. Only part of the rows carry a size: once, few, many, or a class if the clone is expanded.

j_call v_call clone_size d_call cdr3_aa cdr3_nt
TRBJ2-7 TRBV18 . . CASSTGLSYEQYF TGTGCCAGCTCAACGGGACTTTCCTACGAGCAGTACTTC
TRBJ1-1 TRBV6-1 . TRBD1 CASSEDQADRVRPEAFF TGTGCCAGCAGTGAAGATCAGGCGGACAGGGTTCGCCCTGAAGCTTTCTTT
TRBJ2-7 TRBV19 . . CASSTGTREYEQYF TGTGCCAGTAGTACGGGGACAAGAGAATACGAGCAGTACTTC
TRBJ2-7 TRBV25-1 few . CASIQSGSYEQYF TGTGCCAGCATTCAGAGCGGCTCCTACGAGCAGTACTTC
TRBJ2-3 TRBV5-4 once TRBD2 CASSRRASGSLDTQYF TGTGCCAGCAGCCGGAGGGCTAGCGGGAGCTTAGATACGCAGTATTTT
TRBJ2-2 TRBV27 . TRBD2 CASSFYKSGSSTGELFF TGTGCCAGCAGTTTCTACAAAAGCGGGAGTAGCACCGGGGAGCTGTTTTTT
TRBJ1-1 TRBV27 . TRBD1 CASSLSRQGARGEAFF TGTGCCAGCAGTTTATCTCGACAGGGGGCGCGTGGTGAAGCTTTCTTT
TRBJ2-7 TRBV9 . . CASSVGAGYEQYF TGTGCCAGCAGCGTAGGCGCCGGGTACGAGCAGTACTTC
TRBJ1-1 TRBV29-1 few . CSVRPLRNTEAFF TGCAGCGTTCGTCCCCTAAGGAACACTGAAGCTTTCTTT
TRBJ1-2 TRBV28 once TRBD1 CASSPGQVLNYYGYTF TGTGCCAGCAGCCCCGGACAGGTCCTCAACTACTATGGCTACACCTTC
TRBJ2-7 TRBV5-1 . . CASSPGSEYEQYF TGCGCCAGCAGCCCAGGGTCGGAATACGAGCAGTACTTC
TRBJ1-2 TRBV5-4 . TRBD1 CASSLVGQGAGYTF TGTGCCAGCAGCTTGGTGGGACAGGGGGCTGGCTACACCTTC
TRBJ2-3 TRBV6-1 . TRBD1 CASSGNRGRTDTQYF TGTGCCAGCAGTGGGAACAGGGGGCGCACAGATACGCAGTATTTT
TRBJ2-7 TRBV11-2 once . CASSLSRSEGEQYF TGTGCCAGCAGCTTAAGCAGGTCCGAGGGAGAGCAGTACTTC
TRBJ2-1 TRBV6-1 . . CASSERRGSEQFF TGTGCCAGCAGTGAAAGGAGGGGTTCCGAGCAGTTCTTC
TRBJ2-2 TRBV7-9 once . CASSSFPNTGELFF TGTGCCAGCAGCTCCTTTCCGAACACCGGGGAGCTGTTTTTT
TRBJ2-7 TRBV28 . . CASSLRVKMRQGLYEQYF TGTGCCAGCAGTTTGCGTGTAAAAATGAGACAGGGACTCTACGAGCAGTACTTC
TRBJ1-1 TRBV15 . TRBD1 CATSSLTGVGTEAFF TGTGCCACCAGCAGCCTGACAGGGGTCGGGACTGAAGCTTTCTTT
TRBJ1-1 TRBV5-1 . . CANSLEPRGYTEAFF TGCGCCAACAGCTTGGAGCCCCGTGGTTACACTGAAGCTTTCTTT
TRBJ2-3 TRBV19 . . CASSPIGDTQYF TGTGCCAGTAGTCCCATCGGAGATACGCAGTATTTT
TRBJ2-7 TRBV2 . . CASSTSRGLDEQYF TGTGCCAGCTCTACCAGTCGGGGATTGGACGAGCAGTACTTC
TRBJ1-2 TRBV6-5 . TRBD1 CASSYAGGSNYGYTF TGTGCCAGCAGTTACGCAGGGGGCTCTAACTATGGCTACACCTTC
TRBJ2-3 TRBV5-1 . . CASSLVRGWDTQYF TGCGCCAGCAGCTTGGTCAGGGGCTGGGATACGCAGTATTTT
TRBJ2-7 TRBV18 . TRBD2 CASSLLSGRSSYEQYF TGTGCCAGCTCACTCCTTAGCGGGAGGTCCTCCTACGAGCAGTACTTC
TRBJ1-5 TRBV14 . TRBD1 CASSHWGQSPNQPQHF TGTGCCAGCAGCCATTGGGGACAGTCGCCCAATCAGCCCCAGCATTTT
TRBJ1-1 TRBV9 . . CASSRGGRMNTEAFF TGTGCCAGCAGCAGAGGGGGACGGATGAACACTGAAGCTTTCTTT
TRBJ1-5 TRBV15 . . CATSRSPRANQPQHF TGTGCCACCAGCAGAAGCCCCAGGGCAAATCAGCCCCAGCATTTT
TRBJ2-7 TRBV5-4 . TRBD2 CASSLGGTSRYEQYF TGTGCCAGCAGCTTGGGTGGGACTAGCCGCTACGAGCAGTACTTC
TRBJ2-1 TRBV6-4 . TRBD2 CASSRTSGRGYNEQFF TGTGCCAGCAGTCGGACTAGCGGGAGGGGTTACAATGAGCAGTTCTTC
TRBJ1-2 TRBV19 once . CASSPSFLSSYGYTF TGTGCCAGTAGTCCGAGCTTTCTAAGTTCTTATGGCTACACCTTC
TRBJ2-1 TRBV27 . TRBD1 CASSLVQGATRNEQFF TGTGCCAGCAGTTTAGTTCAGGGGGCAACAAGGAATGAGCAGTTCTTC
TRBJ2-7 TRBV5-4 few TRBD1 CASSNPGTVSYEQYF TGTGCCAGCAGTAACCCCGGGACAGTTTCCTACGAGCAGTACTTC